The 7 T cell receptor beta chains listed next were all sequenced from one sample in a study of read filtering for tumor transcriptome and immune sequencing. This library used approximately 370 ng RNA and molecular barcoded adaptors spanning alpha/delta and beta/gamma chains. TCRdb re-analysed the reads in MiXCR, keeping a single row per CDR3 protein. The sample lists 100,000 to 150,000 distinct CDR3 sequences, roughly an eighth occurring once. Sequencing was done on a sample of a population of CD138-negative cells sorted from bone marrow. These receptors originate from a donor at least 40 years old with multiple myeloma.

This clonotype was recorded at least ten times. This rearrangement joins TRBV19 to TRBJ2-1; TRBD2 matches at 11 bases. There are 17 residues in the CDR3. With V trimmed by 7 bases and J by 3 bases, 11 bases remained unmatched. The germline CDR1 and CDR2 sequences are LNHDA and SQIVND (reference sequence). The CDR3 is CASIGTSGLRSYNEQFF. The CDR3 bases are TGTGCCAGTATTGGGACTAGCGGATTGAGAAGCTACAATGAGCAGTTCTTC.

This clonotype came up many times. The chain combines TRBV7-9 with TRBJ2-2, with TRBD2 matching 7 bases. The ends lost 5 bases at V and 2 bases at J; junction bases unmatched: 5. Per the germline V gene, CDR1 is SEHNR and CDR2 is FQNEAQ (reference sequence). The CDR3 totals 15 residues. The CDR3 sequence: CASSISGFNTGELFF. The CDR3 DNA sequence: TGTGCCAGCAGCATTAGCGGGTTTAACACCGGGGAGCTGTTTTTT.

This chain uses TRBV2 with TRBJ2-7, with D perhaps TRBD2 (6 bases). From germline, CDR1 is SNHLY and CDR2 FYNNEI. Trimming took off 7 bases at V and 9 bases at J, with 19 bases between the two ends. The CDR3 is made up of 13 amino acids. DNA for the CDR3: TGTGCCAGCAAGGAGGGTCAGGGAACTGTGCAGTACTTC. It encodes CASKEGQGTVQYF.

J is TRBJ2-5 and V is TRBV12-3 or TRBV12-4, with 9 bases matching TRBD2. The J segment lost 4 bases and the V segment lost 5 bases, leaving 11 bases of the junction unmatched. The CDR3 is made up of 16 amino acids. CDR3: CASSPGVAGAVETQYF. The CDR3 bases are TGTGCCAGCAGTCCCGGGGTAGCGGGAGCCGTAGAGACCCAGTACTTC.

This clonotype was counted ten times or more. This chain joins TRBV3-1 and TRBJ1-2, with a possible D match to TRBD1 (5 bases). V lost 4 bases to trimming and J lost 2 bases, with 8 bases between them. There are 13 residues in the CDR3. Germline loops: CDR1 LGHDT, CDR2 YNNKEL (reference sequence). CDR3 sequence: CASSPGRNYGYTF. In DNA, the CDR3 is TGTGCCAGCAGCCCAGGGCGGAACTATGGCTACACCTTC.

Ten or more counts support this clonotype. This sequence joins TRBV20-1 and TRBJ2-2, with D hard to call. The germline V and J ends were trimmed by 2 bases and 3 bases, with 10 bases remaining between them. From germline, CDR1 is DFQATT and CDR2 SNEGSKA (reference sequence). This CDR3 region has 14 residues. The CDR3, as DNA: TGCAGTGCTAGATTGGCGGTACACACCGGGGAGCTGTTTTTT. Translating it yields CSARLAVHTGELFF.

This clonotype has at least ten counts. J is TRBJ2-6 and V is TRBV5-1, with 7 bases identical to TRBD1. Germline V gene lookup returns CDR1 SGHRS and CDR2 YFSETQ. Germline trimming cut 4 bases from V and 0 bases from J; bases unmatched to any gene: 7. CDR3 size: 17 residues. The CDR3 loop reads CASSLRDSDSGANVLTF. The CDR3 DNA reads as TGCGCCAGCAGCCTCCGGGACAGTGACTCTGGGGCCAACGTCCTGACTTTC. The full variable domain, with the rest looked up from reference TRBV5-1 and TRBJ2-6, is KAGVTQTPRYLIKTRGQQVTLSCSPISGHRSVSWYQQTPGQGLQFLFEYFSETQRNKGNFPGRFSGRQFSNSRSEMNVSTLELGDSALYLCASSLRDSDSGANVLTFGAGSRLTVL.